The source of this T cell receptor (beta chain) is a study of beta chain features in type 1 diabetes. Study at large: When patients were set against healthy donors, age, gender and cell yields were similar. There were around 110 million sorted cells examined across all samples.

The entirety of the isolated RNA underwent reverse transcription, so expressed TCRB transcripts were sequenced. Naive, central memory and regulatory T cell samples averaged about 3.57 million reads. Using immunoSEQ multiplex PCR, the repertoire was profiled, and TCRdb retains in-frame clones only, with some absent. In the table there are some 350,000 clones, less than 15% of which are singletons. Trimming stripped 4 bases from V and 9 bases from J, with 14 bases between. Germline loops: CDR1 SGHTS, CDR2 YDEGEE. This CDR3 comprises 12 residues. Study outcomes and limitations: Insertion counts at VDJ junctions were lower in type 1 diabetes patients, who also showed more deletions there. For Type 1 diabetes patients, all four CD4+ subsets carried TCRB CDR3s that were moderately but significantly shorter.

This clone was counted a few times. Its antigen is still unknown. The V call is TRBV5-8, the J call TRBJ2-7; a possible D gene is TRBD2 (6 bases). The sequenced sample was naive CD4+ T cells from blood. The sequence was obtained from a woman in her late teens or twenties with type 1 diabetes. CDR3 sequence: CASSPDPGVQYV. As DNA, the CDR3 is TGTGCCAGCAGCCCCGATCCGGGGGTGCAGTACGTC.